The rows below give T cell receptor beta chains drawn from one sample of a study of shared clonotypes between healthy human individuals. Method: immunoSEQ multiplex PCR; TCRdb's copy keeps in-frame clones and lacks some. Counted here are approximately 2.1 million clones, roughly 93% occurring once; the ten biggest clones make up about 0.39%. Sequencing was done on a sample of naive CD4+ T cells from PBMCs. These receptors were taken from a man between 18 and 35 years old in good health. Some clones in this sample may be carry-over from other donors' samples. Both conserved end residues are part of each CDR3.

CDR3: CASSPSRDSRELFF; V: TRBV7-3
CDR3: CASSQVSKQETQYF; V: TRBV4-2
CDR3: CASSSQGLVTDTQYF; V: TRBV11-2
CDR3: CASSIDFQGAPPYNEQFF; V: TRBV19
CDR3: CASSPRLGANTEAFF; V: TRBV14
CDR3: CASTAISSNYGYTF; V: TRBV2
CDR3: CASRPPGTSGSIVDTQYF; V: TRBV5-4
CDR3: CASSGLTGFTEAFF; V: TRBV6-1
CDR3: CASSERGGPWEQYF; V: TRBV10-1
CDR3: CASSNSGLGEQYF; V: TRBV6-5
CDR3: CASRSIGDQPQHF; V: TRBV6-1
CDR3: CASSSAGTNEKLFF; V: TRBV5-1
CDR3: CASSLESLTGELFF; V: TRBV7-2
CDR3: CASSNSGSETQYF; V: TRBV11-3
CDR3: CASSYASEQFF; V: TRBV5-5
CDR3: CASSLLPQSSYNEQFF; V: TRBV4-3
CDR3: CASSEAAAQETQYF; V: TRBV6-1
CDR3: CASIAGADTGELFF; V: TRBV6-6
CDR3: CSVLWLAGNTIYF; V: TRBV29-1
CDR3: CASSPRTVNPYEQYF; V: TRBV6-5
CDR3: CASSPRGGQPEAFF; V: TRBV18
CDR3: CATSRDTGQGTDTQYF; V: TRBV15
CDR3: CASSPAGASYEQYF; V: TRBV18
CDR3: CASSPVRGRTDTQYF; V: TRBV5-5
CDR3: CASSPGDLYGELFF; V: TRBV28
CDR3: CATALRGGNTEAFF; V: TRBV15
CDR3: CASSSPGGTNTGELFF; V: TRBV28
CDR3: CASSPGDSYTEAFF; V: TRBV28